Listed below are T cell receptor beta chains from one sample, sequenced in a study of blood T cell repertoires in COVID-19. The method was immunoSEQ multiplex PCR; TCRdb's version includes in-frame clones alone and lacks a portion of them. In the table there are around 300,000 clones, roughly 86% of which are singletons. The specimen was PBMCs or T cells enriched from blood (not recorded which). Receptors originate from a woman aged 60 to 75 who had recovered from COVID-19. CDR3s include the opening cysteine and the closing phenylalanine or tryptophan. The D gene is left open where the match is weak. Size tells how often a clone was seen (once, few, many) or the class of an expanded clone, and some rows leave it out.

size: -; D: TRBD2; V: TRBV25-1; J: TRBJ2-7; CDR3: CASSEWGGYYEQYF; DNA: TGTGCCAGCAGTGAATGGGGGGGATACTACGAGCAGTACTTC
size: -; D: TRBD1; V: TRBV10-2; J: TRBJ1-1; CDR3: CASREGQANTEAFF; DNA: TGCGCCAGCAGAGAGGGACAGGCTAACACTGAAGCTTTCTTT
size: -; D: TRBD1; V: TRBV3-1/TRBV3-2; J: TRBJ2-2; CDR3: CASRRQGNTGELFF; DNA: TGTGCCAGCAGACGACAGGGAAACACCGGGGAGCTGTTTTTT
size: -; D: -; V: TRBV18; J: TRBJ2-2; CDR3: CASSLYRNTGELFF; DNA: TGTGCCAGCTCACTCTATAGGAACACCGGGGAGCTGTTTTTT
size: -; D: -; V: TRBV27; J: TRBJ1-1; CDR3: CASRPDSMNTEAFF; DNA: TGTGCCAGCAGGCCCGACAGTATGAACACTGAAGCTTTCTTT
size: -; D: -; V: TRBV12-3/TRBV12-4; J: TRBJ2-1; CDR3: CASSSQGHNEQFF; DNA: TGTGCCAGCAGCTCTCAGGGGCACAATGAGCAGTTCTTC
size: -; D: TRBD2; V: TRBV30; J: TRBJ2-1; CDR3: CAWSKAGGHREQFF; DNA: TGTGCCTGGAGTAAAGCGGGAGGCCACCGAGAGCAGTTCTTC
size: few; D: TRBD1; V: TRBV6-1; J: TRBJ2-7; CDR3: CASSEALRQGDEQYF; DNA: TGTGCCAGCAGTGAAGCTTTGCGACAGGGTGACGAGCAGTACTTC
size: -; D: -; V: TRBV27; J: TRBJ1-6; CDR3: CASSFQYNSPLHF; DNA: TGTGCCAGCAGTTTCCAGTATAATTCACCCCTCCACTTT
size: once; D: TRBD2; V: TRBV10-3; J: TRBJ2-7; CDR3: CAIRTGGSYEQYF; DNA: TGTGCCATCAGGACCGGGGGGTCCTACGAGCAGTACTTC
size: -; D: TRBD1; V: TRBV27; J: TRBJ1-1; CDR3: CATRNRGTNTEAFF; DNA: TGTGCCACCAGAAACAGGGGAACGAACACTGAAGCTTTCTTT
size: -; D: TRBD2; V: TRBV28; J: TRBJ2-2; CDR3: CASSLGDSGGTGELFF; DNA: TGTGCCAGCAGTTTGGGAGATAGCGGGGGTACCGGGGAGCTGTTTTTT
size: -; D: -; V: TRBV28; J: TRBJ1-4; CDR3: CASTVSGRYEKLFF; DNA: TGTGCCAGCACCGTATCGGGAAGATATGAAAAACTGTTTTTT
size: -; D: TRBD2; V: TRBV7-2; J: TRBJ2-5; CDR3: CASLKGLAGGLQETQYF; DNA: TGTGCCAGCCTTAAAGGTCTGGCGGGGGGGCTCCAAGAGACCCAGTACTTC
size: -; D: TRBD1; V: TRBV2; J: TRBJ1-1; CDR3: CASSLSRDRAFF; DNA: TGTGCCAGCAGTTTATCTCGGGACAGAGCTTTCTTT
size: -; D: -; V: TRBV10-3; J: TRBJ1-5; CDR3: CAISEAGHQPQHF; DNA: TGTGCCATCAGCGAGGCAGGGCATCAGCCCCAGCATTTT
size: -; D: TRBD1; V: TRBV19; J: TRBJ1-6; CDR3: CASSSRQGRGSNSPLHF; DNA: TGTGCCAGTAGTTCCCGACAGGGGAGGGGATCCAATTCACCCCTCCACTTT
size: once; D: -; V: TRBV5-1; J: TRBJ1-1; CDR3: CASSLQGEDTEAFF; DNA: TGCGCCAGCAGCTTACAGGGAGAGGACACTGAAGCTTTCTTT
size: -; D: -; V: TRBV4-1; J: TRBJ1-6; CDR3: CASSRTQGYNSPLHF; DNA: TGCGCCAGCAGCCGAACACAGGGCTATAATTCACCCCTCCACTTT
size: -; D: TRBD2; V: TRBV10-2; J: TRBJ2-1; CDR3: CASSERSSGGNEQFF; DNA: TGCGCCAGCAGTGAGCGGTCTAGCGGGGGTAATGAGCAGTTCTTC
size: -; D: -; V: TRBV6-5; J: TRBJ1-2; CDR3: CASSPTGAMGYTF; DNA: TGTGCCAGCAGCCCCACAGGTGCTATGGGCTACACCTTC
size: -; D: -; V: TRBV12-5; J: TRBJ1-2; CDR3: CASGLSGLVYGYTF; DNA: TGTGCTAGTGGTTTATCCGGGTTGGTCTATGGCTACACCTTC
size: -; D: -; V: TRBV2; J: TRBJ2-4; CDR3: CASSGLPGPIQYF; DNA: TGTGCCAGCAGCGGACTGCCCGGGCCCATTCAGTACTTC
size: -; D: TRBD2; V: TRBV9; J: TRBJ2-3; CDR3: CASSVRAGGTTDTQYF; DNA: TGTGCCAGCAGCGTTAGAGCGGGGGGGACCACAGATACGCAGTATTTT